Below, 4 T cell receptor beta chains from the same sample are listed, as sequenced in a study of T cell responses to AZD1222 COVID-19 vaccine (dated by TCRdb to about 2021). The time point label corresponds to: baseline before first vaccination. The library was produced with the immunoSEQ multiplex PCR assay. This is the immuneACCESS table as TCRdb keeps it, with only in-frame sequences that have V and J called. A part of the clones is gone; compared with another copy, unresolved V genes explain less than half, and the rest is unexplained. The sample has 35,000 to 55,000 clones on record, over 80% of them singletons. The ten top clones hold approximately 52% of the sample. The sample consisted of peripheral blood, taken on day 0 of AZD1222 vaccination. The receptors shown here come from an adult in good health.

This rearrangement joins TRBV25-1 to TRBJ2-2, with D perhaps TRBD1 (6 bases). The V gene's germline CDR1 is MGHDK and CDR2 SYGVNS. This CDR3 is 12 amino acids long. V lost 5 bases and J 7 bases, leaving 8 bases between the germline ends. This chain's CDR3 is CASSPGVGELFF. The CDR3 region has the DNA TGTGCCAGCAGTCCAGGGGTCGGGGAGCTGTTTTTT.

The V call is TRBV5-4, the J call TRBJ2-5; TRBD1 aligns across 8 bases. Germline loops: CDR1 SGHNT, CDR2 YYREEE (reference sequence). The junction had 6 bases not matched to a gene; V was cut back by 0 bases and J by 5 bases. There are 15 residues in the CDR3. CDR3 nucleotides: TGTGCCAGCAGCTTGGGGCAGGGGGCGTCGGAGACCCAGTACTTC. This gives the protein CASSLGQGASETQYF. The full variable domain, its missing parts supplied by reference TRBV5-4 and TRBJ2-5, is ETGVTQSPTHLIKTRGQQVTLRCSSQSGHNTVSWYQQALGQGPQFIFQYYREEENGRGNFPPRFSGLQFPNYSSELNVNALELDDSALYLCASSLGQGASETQYFGPGTRLLVL.

V is TRBV19 and J is TRBJ1-1; the D is unclear. V lost 1 base and J lost 2, with 8 bases in between. This CDR3 region has 14 residues. CDR1 LNHDA and CDR2 SQIVND come from the germline V gene (reference sequence). CDR3 in DNA: TGTGCCAGTAGTATAGGCCAGCAAAACACTGAAGCTTTCTTT. Translation gives CASSIGQQNTEAFF.

The chain couples TRBV14 to TRBJ1-2; D is possibly TRBD1 (5 bases). Germline V gene data show CDR1 as SGHDN and CDR2 as FVKESK. CDR3 length: 14 residues. V lost 1 base and J lost 6, with 12 bases in between. The CDR3 here is CASSQGRGWNGYTF. The CDR3 DNA sequence: TGTGCCAGCAGCCAAGGAAGGGGCTGGAATGGCTACACCTTC.